This T cell receptor (beta chain) was profiled in a study of blood T cell repertoires in COVID-19. Study details: T cells, B-cell-depleted T cells, or PBMCs supplied cDNA or gDNA.

Germline CDR1 is ENHRY and CDR2 is SYGVKD. CDR3 size: 14 residues. Trimming shortened V by 3 bases and J by 10 bases, and 13 bases separated the two germline ends. Authors' processing steps: Reference gene primers were amplified, and this amplification served to estimate nucleated cell counts. TCRdb's copy holds only in-frame clones and misses some; the assay was immunoSEQ multiplex PCR. Clone size and V and J calls were adopted from that table, with D and trimming inferred from the DNA. Here the sample spans 150,000 to 200,000 clones, approximately 90% being singletons. The chain links TRBV10-3 to TRBJ1-6; D is possibly TRBD1 (6 bases). The sample taken for sequencing was peripheral blood. This sequence originates from a man aged 18 to 29 who had recovered from COVID-19. CDR3 region: CAISDPAGASPLHF. CDR3 DNA sequence: TGTGCCATCAGTGACCCCGCGGGGGCGTCACCCCTCCACTTT.